One sample yielded the 5 T cell receptor beta chains listed below, sequenced in a study of blood T cells in healthy people across ages. Through a sample-barcoded 5' primer and a J-beta primer mix, a second PCR was run for roughly 7 to 11 cycles. MiXCR, applied by TCRdb to the 5' RACE reads, yields one record per CDR3 protein. The data contain around 850,000 distinct CDR3 sequences, around 36% of them singletons. Material: blood. The receptors stem from a man aged 18 to 29 in good health.

This clonotype occurred a few times. The chain combines TRBV5-1 with TRBJ2-3, with 10 positions matching TRBD1. CDR1 is SGHRS, CDR2 YFSETQ, per germline. CDR3 length: 15 residues. V shed 5 bases and J 4 bases; nucleotides not matched to a gene: 7. The CDR3 sequence: CASRLGQGEADTQYF. Written as DNA, the CDR3 is TGCGCCAGCAGACTAGGACAGGGGGAGGCAGATACGCAGTATTTT.

This clonotype was detected only a few times. The V call is TRBV27, the J call TRBJ1-2; D possibly corresponds to TRBD1 (5 bases). CDR1 is MNHEY and CDR2 is SMNVEV in the germline V gene (reference sequence). Trimming pared 3 bases from V and 6 bases from J, leaving 11 bases between. CDR3 length: 13 amino acids. CDR3 nucleotides: TGTGCCAGCAGTTTCCGGGGGAGGGATGGCTACACCTTC. As protein: CASSFRGRDGYTF.

At least ten counts were recorded for this clonotype. This sequence joins TRBV10-3 and TRBJ2-7; 8 bases line up with TRBD1. CDR1 ENHRY and CDR2 SYGVKD come from the germline V gene. The J segment lost 3 bases and the V segment lost 3 bases, leaving 4 bases of the junction unmatched. The CDR3 spans 14 residues. Written as DNA, the CDR3 is TGTGCCATCAGTGAACAGGGGGTAAACTACGAGCAGTACTTC. This translates into CAISEQGVNYEQYF.

The J gene is TRBJ2-7, the V gene TRBV11-1; 9 nucleotides agree with TRBD2. The tail of the sequence fits TRBJ2-5 better, so the J call may be wrong. Per germline, CDR1 SGHAT and CDR2 FQDESV (reference sequence). This CDR3 has 21 amino acids. CDR3 loop: CASSLGLLSGRRLWRQETQYF. The CDR3 nucleotides read TGTGCCAGCAGCTTAGGGCTCCTGAGCGGGAGGAGGCTTTGGAGGCAAGAGACCCAGTACTTC.

The chain employs TRBV2 and TRBJ2-1, with 7 bases fitting TRBD2. The CDR3 loop spans 15 amino acids. The V gene end was trimmed by 5 bases and the J gene end by 5 bases; junction bases not matched to a gene: 9. The germline CDR1 and CDR2 sequences are SNHLY and FYNNEI. CDR3 in DNA: TGTGCCAGCAGTCGAGGCGGGAGACCCGACAATGAGCAGTTCTTC. Its translation is CASSRGGRPDNEQFF.